The text below deals with one T cell receptor (beta chain). What it recognizes is unknown. The junction departs from germline at one end; a sequencing error may be responsible. The CDR3 is 13 residues long. From germline, CDR1 is SSHAT and CDR2 FNYEAQ (reference sequence). The data are from a study of cytomegalovirus exposure and HLA in healthy donors. PCR employed 60 Vbeta and 13 Jbeta primers. Original data processing: An analysis performed later counted 60 million to 90 million unique TCR beta chains (roughly 11 million of them shared). Sequenced by immunoSEQ multiplex PCR; TCRdb stores in-frame clones only, minus some. V and J calls and clone size are given by that table; D and trimming were obtained from the DNA. The table shows about 180,000 clones, with around 84% occurring only once. Findings of the study overall: According to the study, 160 or so TCR beta chains were cytomegalovirus-associated. The classifier reportedly diagnosed cytomegalovirus status with high specificity and sensitivity. Productive status was seen about 90% or about 30% of the time for most TCR beta V segments in an earlier analysis.

This TCR was sampled from a girl aged 2-15 years in good health and CMV-seropositive. The material sequenced was PBMCs. This chain connects TRBV7-7 to TRBJ2-5; the match to TRBD1 covers 8 bases. CDR3 sequence: CASSRTGQETQYF. The CDR3 nucleotides read TGTGCTAGCAGCCGGACAGGGCAAGAGACCCAGTACTTC.